This TCR beta chain appears in the sequencing data of a study of identical twins. Study findings and constraints: Cross-sectional statistical analysis, not tracking of the same donors, underpinned the conclusions. Out-of-frame alpha sequences shared between twins exhibited an excess of low generation probability.

TCRdb redid the calling of the 5' RACE reads with MiXCR, one entry per CDR3 protein. This sample has 690,000 or so distinct CDR3 sequences, with 8.5% to 9.5% found just once. Trimming removed 1 base from V and 6 bases from J, with 15 bases in between. This CDR3 contains 15 residues. In germline, CDR1 is SGHVS, CDR2 FQNEAQ. This clonotype was observed at least ten times. The target antigen is unknown. These data were likewise used in another study, on yellow fever vaccine responses in identical twins. According to that study: Twin vaccine T cell responses reportedly seemed partly convergent, partly personalized.

This receptor was identified in a woman aged 18-30 years in good health. Sequencing was done on a sample of PBMCs. The gene calls are TRBV7-8 and TRBJ2-5; D not certain. The CDR3 coding sequence is TGTGCCAGCAGCTTAGTTTTTGGCGTTTTGAAGACCCAGTACTTC. This encodes CASSLVFGVLKTQYF.